These T cell receptor beta chains were read from a single sample in a study of cytomegalovirus exposure and HLA in healthy donors. Method: immunoSEQ multiplex PCR; TCRdb's copy keeps in-frame clones and lacks some. This sample has roughly 190,000 clones, with approximately 85% found just once. Sequencing input: PBMCs. The receptors were sampled from a girl aged 10 to 17 in good health and CMV-seropositive. CDR3s include the opening cysteine and the closing phenylalanine or tryptophan. A D gene is named only where the DNA matches it firmly. Size is omitted from some rows. Given values are once, few, many or a class for expanded clones.

j_call clone_size v_call d_call cdr3_aa cdr3_nt
TRBJ1-2 . TRBV15 . CATSRGGGGDYGYTF TGTGCCACCAGCAGGGGGGGCGGGGGCGACTATGGCTACACCTTC
TRBJ2-7 . TRBV7-9 . CASSLVGASYEQYF TGTGCCAGCAGCTTAGTGGGGGCCTCCTACGAGCAGTACTTC
TRBJ2-7 . TRBV5-6 TRBD2 CASTPSGGYEQYF TGTGCCAGCACCCCTAGCGGCGGCTACGAGCAGTACTTC
TRBJ2-7 once TRBV5-1 . CASSLGQDYEQYF TGCGCCAGCAGCTTGGGACAGGACTACGAGCAGTACTTC
TRBJ2-3 . TRBV5-1 . CASSLNPSSASADTQYF TGCGCCAGCAGCTTGAATCCCTCTAGCGCCAGCGCAGATACGCAGTATTTT
TRBJ2-7 . TRBV7-9 TRBD2 CASSLGGWTSGSYEQYF TGTGCCAGCAGCTTGGGGGGGTGGACTAGCGGGTCCTACGAGCAGTACTTC
TRBJ1-5 . TRBV6-1 . CASIPNRKSNQPQHF TGTGCCAGCATCCCGAACAGAAAAAGCAATCAGCCCCAGCATTTT
TRBJ2-6 few TRBV5-4 . CASSLVWGQISGANVLTF TGTGCCAGCAGCTTGGTGTGGGGGCAAATCTCTGGGGCCAACGTCCTGACTTTC
TRBJ2-7 . TRBV6-1 TRBD1 CASSEQDRDYEQYF TGTGCCAGCAGTGAACAGGACAGGGACTACGAGCAGTACTTC
TRBJ2-5 once TRBV6-5 . CASSYGHAQYF TGTGCCAGCAGTTACGGCCATGCCCAGTACTTC
TRBJ2-5 . TRBV5-6 . CASSLSNQETQYF TGTGCCAGCAGCTTGTCTAACCAAGAGACCCAGTACTTC
TRBJ1-5 . TRBV6-1 . CASRKGGGNQPQHF TGTGCCAGCAGAAAGGGGGGGGGCAATCAGCCCCAGCATTTT
TRBJ2-7 . TRBV4-2 TRBD2 CASSQDGGGEQYF TGTGCCAGCAGCCAAGATGGGGGGGGCGAGCAGTACTTC
TRBJ2-7 . TRBV5-1 TRBD1 CASSTETGGFYEQYF TGCGCCAGCAGTACGGAAACAGGGGGCTTCTACGAGCAGTACTTC
TRBJ2-7 . TRBV19 TRBD2 CASSIVGSGGTYEQYF TGTGCCAGTAGTATAGTCGGTAGCGGGGGTACCTACGAGCAGTACTTC